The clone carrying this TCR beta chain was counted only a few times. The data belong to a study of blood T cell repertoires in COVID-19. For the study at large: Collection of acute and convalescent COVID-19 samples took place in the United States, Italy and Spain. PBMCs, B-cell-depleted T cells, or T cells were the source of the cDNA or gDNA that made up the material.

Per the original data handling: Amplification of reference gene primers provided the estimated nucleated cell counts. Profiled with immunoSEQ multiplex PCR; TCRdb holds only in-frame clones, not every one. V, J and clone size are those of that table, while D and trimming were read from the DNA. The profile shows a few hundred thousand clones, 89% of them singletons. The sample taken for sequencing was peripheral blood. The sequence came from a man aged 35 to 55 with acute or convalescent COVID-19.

For the CDR3, the DNA is TGTGCCAGCAGAACCGGGATTAGCGGGGAAAGCACAGATACGCAGTATTTT. Its translation is CASRTGISGESTDTQYF. The chain links TRBV7-9 to TRBJ2-3; 8 nucleotides line up with TRBD2. CDR1 is SEHNR, CDR2 FQNEAQ, per germline (reference sequence). The CDR3 covers 17 residues. Trimming removed 6 bases from V and 0 bases from J; junction bases left unmatched: 11.